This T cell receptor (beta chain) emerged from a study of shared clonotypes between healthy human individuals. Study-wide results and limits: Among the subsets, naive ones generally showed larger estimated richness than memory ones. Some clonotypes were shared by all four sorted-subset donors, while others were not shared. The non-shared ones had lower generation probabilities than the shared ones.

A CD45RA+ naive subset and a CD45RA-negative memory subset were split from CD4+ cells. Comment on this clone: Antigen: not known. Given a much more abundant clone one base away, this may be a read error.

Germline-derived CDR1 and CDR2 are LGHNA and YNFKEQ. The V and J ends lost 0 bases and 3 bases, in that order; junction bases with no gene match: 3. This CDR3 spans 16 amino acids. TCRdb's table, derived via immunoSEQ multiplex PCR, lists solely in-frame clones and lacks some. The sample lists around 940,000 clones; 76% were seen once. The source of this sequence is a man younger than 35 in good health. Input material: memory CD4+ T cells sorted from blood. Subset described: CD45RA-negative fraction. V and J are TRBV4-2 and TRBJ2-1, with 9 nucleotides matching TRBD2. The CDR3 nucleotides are TGTGCCAGCAGCCAAGAGACTAGCGGCCGCTACAATGAGCAGTTCTTC. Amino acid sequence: CASSQETSGRYNEQFF.